These T cell receptor beta chains were read from a single sample in a study of Graves' ophthalmopathy and Graves' hyperthyroidism. Using its own MiXCR run on the multiplex PCR reads, TCRdb lists one record per CDR3 protein. The data contain about 500,000 distinct CDR3 sequences, about 15% of them singletons. The sequenced sample was blood. The receptor set was obtained from a woman between 25 and 40 years old with Graves' ophthalmopathy. The CDR3 runs from the conserved cysteine through the conserved F or W. D genes are given only for firm matches. Clone sizes are given selectively: once, few, many, or a class where the clone is expanded.

D	J	size	V	CDR3	DNA
TRBD1	TRBJ1-1	many	TRBV6-1	CASRPGTGELNTEAFF	TGTGCCAGCAGACCCGGGACAGGGGAGCTGAACACTGAAGCTTTCTTT
TRBD1	TRBJ1-2	many	TRBV6-5	CASSYSSGGKNSRYTF	TGTGCCAGCAGTTACTCGTCAGGGGGGAAGAATAGTCGCTACACCTTC
.	TRBJ2-7	many	TRBV29-1	CSVAVSSYEQYF	TGCAGCGTTGCGGTCAGCTCCTACGAGCAGTACTTC
.	TRBJ2-2	few	TRBV18	CASSPPGLPAIAGELFF	TGTGCCAGCTCACCACCGGGACTCCCCGCGATCGCCGGGGAGCTGTTTTTT
.	TRBJ2-7	few	TRBV14	CASSQARQDTYEQYF	TGTGCCAGCAGCCAAGCCCGACAGGACACCTACGAGCAGTACTTC
TRBD1	TRBJ1-5	.	TRBV6-1	CASSQDRVFQPQHF	TGTGCCAGCAGTCAGGACAGGGTTTTTCAGCCCCAGCATTTT
.	TRBJ1-1	.	TRBV6-2/TRBV6-3	CASSFTDRNTEAFF	TGTGCCAGCAGTTTTACAGACCGGAACACTGAAGCTTTCTTT
.	TRBJ1-5	many	TRBV24-1	CATSDLKDSNQPQHF	TGTGCCACCAGTGATCTCAAGGATAGCAATCAGCCCCAGCATTTT
TRBD1	TRBJ1-2	many	TRBV6-1	CASRGDRAYGYTF	TGTGCCAGCAGGGGGGACAGGGCCTATGGCTACACCTTC
.	TRBJ1-1	few	TRBV10-3	CAIIAGSEAFF	TGTGCCATCATTGCAGGGAGTGAAGCTTTCTTT
TRBD1	TRBJ2-7	many	TRBV2	CASNRLTGGQGEQYF	TGTGCCAGCAACAGACTGACAGGGGGCCAAGGAGAGCAGTACTTC
TRBD1	TRBJ2-5	once	TRBV28	CASSGQGFRETQYF	TGTGCCAGCAGCGGACAGGGGTTTCGGGAGACCCAGTACTTC
.	TRBJ2-5	many	TRBV18	CASSPWQETQYF	TGTGCCAGCTCACCATGGCAAGAGACCCAGTACTTC
TRBD2	TRBJ2-7	many	TRBV28	CASRLTETASGLQTYEQYF	TGTGCCAGCAGGTTAACGGAGACGGCTAGCGGCCTTCAAACCTACGAGCAGTACTTC
.	TRBJ1-1	many	TRBV6-1	CASSEGGGWDTEAFF	TGTGCCAGCAGTGAAGGGGGTGGATGGGACACTGAAGCTTTCTTT
.	TRBJ1-1	many	TRBV6-1	CASVNTPNTEAFF	TGTGCCAGCGTAAACACCCCGAACACTGAAGCTTTCTTT
.	TRBJ1-5	.	TRBV4-2	CSSSQDLAQPQHF	TGTTCCAGCAGCCAAGATCTGGCTCAGCCCCAGCATTTT
.	TRBJ1-3	many	TRBV5-1	CASSLPLTSGNTIYF	TGCGCCAGCAGCCTCCCCCTTACTTCTGGAAACACCATATATTTT
.	TRBJ2-4	.	TRBV4-3	CASSQEGRPAAKNIQYF	TGCGCCAGCAGCCAAGAGGGACGGCCGGCGGCCAAAAACATTCAGTACTTC
.	TRBJ2-7	many	TRBV28	CASSFPSSYEQYF	TGTGCCAGCAGTTTCCCGAGCTCCTACGAGCAGTACTTC
.	TRBJ2-7	many	TRBV12-3/TRBV12-4	CASSTQDGAYEQYF	TGTGCCAGCAGCACCCAGGACGGGGCCTACGAGCAGTACTTC
TRBD1	TRBJ2-7	few	TRBV9	CASSVAATGGYEQYF	TGTGCCAGCAGCGTAGCCGCAACAGGGGGCTACGAGCAGTACTTC
.	TRBJ1-2	.	TRBV12-3/TRBV12-4	CASRPSRDTLGYTF	TGTGCCAGCAGACCGTCCCGGGACACGCTTGGCTACACCTTC
TRBD1	TRBJ1-2	.	TRBV2	CASSPDRAGYTF	TGTGCCAGCAGCCCCGACAGGGCCGGCTACACCTTC
TRBD1	TRBJ1-3	many	TRBV20-1	CSAPGTGGNTIYF	TGCAGTGCCCCCGGGACAGGCGGAAACACCATATATTTT
TRBD1	TRBJ1-6	many	TRBV12-3/TRBV12-4	CASSFRDRGLSPLHF	TGTGCCAGCAGTTTCCGGGACAGGGGATTGTCACCCCTCCACTTT
.	TRBJ1-2	.	TRBV27	CASTLGGRYYGYTF	TGTGCCAGCACCCTAGGGGGACGATACTATGGCTACACCTTC
.	TRBJ1-1	many	TRBV7-8	CASSETTGRAFF	TGTGCCAGCAGCGAAACGACAGGACGAGCTTTCTTT
.	TRBJ1-1	many	TRBV12-3/TRBV12-4	CASSYPLGEAFF	TGTGCCAGCAGTTATCCTCTTGGTGAAGCTTTCTTT
.	TRBJ1-2	.	TRBV12-5	CASGLEDTIYGYTF	TGTGCTAGTGGTTTGGAGGACACGATCTATGGCTACACCTTC
.	TRBJ1-1	few	TRBV12-5	CASGLGHNTEAFF	TGTGCTAGTGGTTTGGGACATAACACTGAAGCTTTCTTT
.	TRBJ2-7	.	TRBV27	CASSFREPRAGYEQYF	TGTGCCAGCAGTTTCCGGGAACCTCGGGCAGGTTACGAGCAGTACTTC
.	TRBJ2-5	many	TRBV6-2/TRBV6-3	CASSRQVQETQYF	TGTGCCAGCAGTCGACAGGTCCAAGAGACCCAGTACTTC
TRBD1	TRBJ1-1	few	TRBV6-2/TRBV6-3	CASSYVTGQGMNTEAFF	TGTGCCAGCAGTTACGTAACGGGACAGGGGATGAACACTGAAGCTTTCTTT
TRBD2	TRBJ2-7	.	TRBV3-1	CATSQGGAGWYEQYF	TGTGCCACCTCCCAGGGAGGAGCGGGGTGGTACGAGCAGTACTTC
.	TRBJ2-7	many	TRBV7-2	CASSLAPSLEQYF	TGTGCCAGCAGCTTAGCGCCTAGCCTCGAGCAGTACTTC
.	TRBJ1-1	many	TRBV12-3/TRBV12-4	CASSLLLGPTEAFF	TGTGCCAGCAGTTTATTGTTGGGTCCCACTGAAGCTTTCTTT
.	TRBJ1-6	many	TRBV12-3/TRBV12-4	CASSLPNSPLHF	TGTGCCAGCAGTTTACCAAATTCACCCCTCCACTTT